The sequence of this TCR beta chain was determined in a study of T cell repertoires in cytomegalovirus infection. Study information: Shared public TCR beta signatures pointed to both CMV infection and a matching HLA type. Findings of the study overall: Individuals carrying CMV plus the relevant HLA were identified by cumulative frequency of public TCR beta families. The response measured ex vivo was dominated by TCR beta clonotypes (HLA-C-restricted and CMV-specific).

TCRdb independently ran MiXCR on the reads; one entry per CDR3 protein. Of a few hundred thousand distinct CDR3 sequences listed, around 35% are singletons. As for this clonotype: Antigen: not known.

Deletions cut 2 bases from V and 5 bases from J, with 9 bases between. The CDR3 loop spans 13 amino acids. Germline assignment: CDR1 SGHAT and CDR2 FQNNGV. The sequence came from a human donor in good health (CMV status not recorded). Some clones in this sample may be carry-over from other donors' samples. The chain recombines TRBV11-2 with TRBJ1-1; the D is unclear. Specimen: cultured PBMCs, collected from culture after CMV antigen stimulation. Written as DNA, the CDR3 is TGTGCCAGCAGCTTAAAGTCGGGGACTGAAGCTTTCTTT. As protein: CASSLKSGTEAFF.